This T cell receptor beta chain is drawn from a study of PD-L1 blockade in urothelial cancer. Study information: Bladder-origin urothelial cancer in males described about 90% of the 29 patients.

Comments on this clone: Antigen: not known.

Generated by immunoSEQ multiplex PCR, the TCRdb table keeps only in-frame clones and is missing some. The sample carries more than 35,000 clones, more than 75% recorded once. This CDR3 has 14 residues. CDR1 is MNHEY and CDR2 is SMNVEV in the germline V gene (reference sequence). Between the trimmed V and J ends, which lost 9 bases and 2 bases, there was a span of 16 bases. Study-wide results and limits: Greater 3-week expansion of tumor-associated blood clones was recorded for durable-benefit patients. Below-median pretreatment blood TCR clonality predicted better survival.

This specimen consisted of PBMCs, obtained around atezolizumab (anti-PD-L1) treatment. This TCR came from a man in his 70s with urothelial cancer. The gene calls are TRBV27 and TRBJ1-1; tentatively, D is TRBD1 (6 bases). CDR3 nucleotide sequence: TGTGCCAGTCAGAAACTACAGGGAAACACTGAAGCTTTCTTT. Translating gives CASQKLQGNTEAFF.